These 3 T cell receptor beta chains originate from one sample sequenced in a study of tumor-infiltrating lymphocytes in localized non-small cell lung cancer. Generated by immunoSEQ multiplex PCR, the TCRdb table keeps only in-frame clones and is missing some. This sample has 7,000 to 9,000 clones, with about 64% found just once. Sequenced sample: uninvolved lung tissue not adjacent to the tumor. All receptors derive from a human donor with non-small cell lung cancer.

The chain is built from TRBV7-9 and TRBJ1-3; TRBD1 might be the D (5 bases). V was clipped by 1 base and J by 7 bases, with 11 bases between them. Germline-derived CDR1 and CDR2 are SEHNR and FQNEAQ (reference sequence). This CDR3 has 14 amino acids. DNA for the CDR3: TGTGCCAGCAGCTTAGAGCCTGGGGGGAACACCATATATTTT. This gives the protein CASSLEPGGNTIYF.

Sample share makes this clone medium-sized. V and J are TRBV2 and TRBJ2-1, with 11 bases lining up with TRBD2. With V trimmed by 6 bases and J by 9 bases, 7 bases remained unmatched. CDR1 is SNHLY, CDR2 FYNNEI, per germline. This CDR3 spans 14 amino acids. CDR3 sequence reads: CASRKTSGVGEQFF. The DNA of the CDR3 is TGTGCCAGCAGGAAGACTAGCGGGGTTGGTGAGCAGTTCTTC.

This rearrangement joins TRBV25-1 to TRBJ2-2, with TRBD1 identical over 8 bases. CDR1 and CDR2 from the germline V gene are MGHDK and SYGVNS. The CDR3 loop spans 14 amino acids. Losses at the gene ends were 6 bases for V and 7 bases for J; bases not matched to a gene: 7. CDR3 amino acids: CASSRTGTIGELFF. The CDR3 nucleotides are TGTGCCAGCAGCAGGACAGGGACCATCGGGGAGCTGTTTTTT.